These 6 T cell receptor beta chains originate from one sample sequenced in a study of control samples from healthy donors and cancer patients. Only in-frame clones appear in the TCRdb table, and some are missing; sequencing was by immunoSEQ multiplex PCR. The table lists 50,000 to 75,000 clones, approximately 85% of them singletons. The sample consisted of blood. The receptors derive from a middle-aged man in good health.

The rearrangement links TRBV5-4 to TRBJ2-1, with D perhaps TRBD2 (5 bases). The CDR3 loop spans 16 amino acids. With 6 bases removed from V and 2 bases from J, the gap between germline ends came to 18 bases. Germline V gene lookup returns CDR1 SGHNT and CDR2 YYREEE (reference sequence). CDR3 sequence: CASTDSRARTYNEQFF. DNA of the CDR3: TGTGCCAGCACGGACTCGCGGGCCCGAACCTACAATGAGCAGTTCTTC. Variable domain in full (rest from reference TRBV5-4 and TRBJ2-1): ETGVTQSPTHLIKTRGQQVTLRCSSQSGHNTVSWYQQALGQGPQFIFQYYREEENGRGNFPPRFSGLQFPNYSSELNVNALELDDSALYLCASTDSRARTYNEQFFGPGTRLTVL.

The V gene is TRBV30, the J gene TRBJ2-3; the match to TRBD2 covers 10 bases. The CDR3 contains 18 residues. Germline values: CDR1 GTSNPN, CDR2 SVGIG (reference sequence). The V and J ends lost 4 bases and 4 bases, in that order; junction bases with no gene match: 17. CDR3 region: CAWTRLAGLANWADTQYF. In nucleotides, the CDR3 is TGTGCCTGGACCAGACTTGCGGGACTAGCGAATTGGGCAGATACGCAGTATTTT.

CDR3 DNA: TGTGCCAGCATCATGGCAGGGGGCAACGAGCAGTACTTC. It yields the protein CASIMAGGNEQYF. The chain uses TRBV5-4 and TRBJ2-7, with 8 bases that match TRBD1. The CDR3 runs 13 residues. Germline-derived CDR1 and CDR2 are SGHNT and YYREEE (reference sequence). The V segment lost 6 bases and the J segment 5 bases; nucleotides outside the gene matches: 7.

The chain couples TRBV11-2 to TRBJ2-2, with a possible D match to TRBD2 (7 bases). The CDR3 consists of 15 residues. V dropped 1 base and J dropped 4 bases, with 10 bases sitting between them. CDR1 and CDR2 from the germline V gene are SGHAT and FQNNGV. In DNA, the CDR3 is TGTGCCAGCAGCTTAGCGGGGGGCTTCACCGGGGAGCTGTTTTTT. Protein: CASSLAGGFTGELFF.

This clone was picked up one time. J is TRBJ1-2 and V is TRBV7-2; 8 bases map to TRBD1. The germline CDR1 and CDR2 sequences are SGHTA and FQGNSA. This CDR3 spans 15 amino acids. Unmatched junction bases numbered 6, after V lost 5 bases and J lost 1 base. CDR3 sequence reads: CASSTGQGLNYGYTF. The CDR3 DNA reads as TGTGCCAGCAGCACCGGACAGGGTCTTAACTATGGCTACACCTTC.

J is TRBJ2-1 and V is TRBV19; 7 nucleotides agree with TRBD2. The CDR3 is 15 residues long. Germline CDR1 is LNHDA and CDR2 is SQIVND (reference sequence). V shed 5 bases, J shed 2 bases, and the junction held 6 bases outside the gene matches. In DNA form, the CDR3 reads TGTGCCAGTAGTTTTTCAGCGGGAACCTACAATGAGCAGTTCTTC. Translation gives CASSFSAGTYNEQFF.